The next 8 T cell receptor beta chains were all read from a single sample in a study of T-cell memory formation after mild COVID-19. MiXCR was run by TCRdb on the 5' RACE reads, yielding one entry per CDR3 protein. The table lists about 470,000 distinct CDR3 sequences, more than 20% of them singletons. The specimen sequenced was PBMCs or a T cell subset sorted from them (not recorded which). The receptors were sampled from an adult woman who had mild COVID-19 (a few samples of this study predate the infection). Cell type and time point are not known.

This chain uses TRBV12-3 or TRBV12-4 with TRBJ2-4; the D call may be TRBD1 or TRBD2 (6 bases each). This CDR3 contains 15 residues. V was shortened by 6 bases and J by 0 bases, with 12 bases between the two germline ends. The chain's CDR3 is CASRDSGAAKNIQYF. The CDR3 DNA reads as TGTGCCAGCAGGGACTCGGGGGCAGCCAAAAACATTCAGTACTTC.

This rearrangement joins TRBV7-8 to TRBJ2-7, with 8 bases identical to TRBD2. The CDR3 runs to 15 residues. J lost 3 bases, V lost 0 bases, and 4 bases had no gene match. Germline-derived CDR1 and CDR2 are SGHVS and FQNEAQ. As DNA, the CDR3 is TGTGCCAGCAGCTTAGCGGTACTAGCGGACTACGAGCAGTACTTC. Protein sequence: CASSLAVLADYEQYF.

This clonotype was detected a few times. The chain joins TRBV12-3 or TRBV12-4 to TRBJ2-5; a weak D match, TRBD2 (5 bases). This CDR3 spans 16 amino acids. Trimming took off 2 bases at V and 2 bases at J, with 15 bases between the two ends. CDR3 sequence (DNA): TGTGCCAGCAGTTTATTAGCGTCCCCCGATCAAGAGACCCAGTACTTC. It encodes CASSLLASPDQETQYF.

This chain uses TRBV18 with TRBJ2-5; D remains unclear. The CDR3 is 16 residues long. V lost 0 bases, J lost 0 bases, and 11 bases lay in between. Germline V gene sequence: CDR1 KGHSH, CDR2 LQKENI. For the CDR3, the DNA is TGTGCCAGCTCACCACCGAGGTTTGGGCACCAAGAGACCCAGTACTTC. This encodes CASSPPRFGHQETQYF.

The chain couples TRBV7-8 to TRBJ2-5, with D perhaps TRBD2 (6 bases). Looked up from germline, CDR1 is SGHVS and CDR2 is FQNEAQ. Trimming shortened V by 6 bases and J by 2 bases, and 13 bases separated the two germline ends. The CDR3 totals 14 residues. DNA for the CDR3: TGTGCCAGCAGTACGGTGGGGGGACAAGAGACCCAGTACTTC. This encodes CASSTVGGQETQYF.

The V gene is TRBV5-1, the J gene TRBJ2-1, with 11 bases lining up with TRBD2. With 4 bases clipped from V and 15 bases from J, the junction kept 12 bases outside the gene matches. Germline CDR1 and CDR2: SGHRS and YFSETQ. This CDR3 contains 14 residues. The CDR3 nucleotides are TGCGCCAGCAGCGCAAGTAGCGGGGGGGGTGAACCGTTCTTC. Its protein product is CASSASSGGGEPFF.

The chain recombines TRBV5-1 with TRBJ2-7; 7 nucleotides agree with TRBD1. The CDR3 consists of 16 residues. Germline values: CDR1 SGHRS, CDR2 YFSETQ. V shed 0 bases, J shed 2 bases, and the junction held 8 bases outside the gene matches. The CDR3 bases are TGCGCCAGCAGCTTGGCGGCAGGGCAGGGGGCCTACGAGCAGTACTTC. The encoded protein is CASSLAAGQGAYEQYF. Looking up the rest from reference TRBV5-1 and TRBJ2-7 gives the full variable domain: KAGVTQTPRYLIKTRGQQVTLSCSPISGHRSVSWYQQTPGQGLQFLFEYFSETQRNKGNFPGRFSGRQFSNSRSEMNVSTLELGDSALYLCASSLAAGQGAYEQYFGPGTRLTVT.

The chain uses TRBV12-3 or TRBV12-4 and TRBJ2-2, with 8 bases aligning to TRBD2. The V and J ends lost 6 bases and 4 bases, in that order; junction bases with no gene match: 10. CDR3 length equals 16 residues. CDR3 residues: CASRTGLARVTGELFF. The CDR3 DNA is TGTGCCAGCAGAACCGGACTAGCTAGGGTCACCGGGGAGCTGTTTTTT.